This TCR beta chain comes out of a study of CD8+CD57+ T cells in acquired aplastic anemia. At the level of the study: Sorted CD4+ and CD8+ cell DNA averaged roughly 3 ug. CD4+ reads averaged roughly 11 million in healthy donors.

Genomic DNA acted as the template from which TCR beta VDJ combination and CDR3 sequence profiling were carried out. A single record per CDR3 protein comes from TCRdb applying MiXCR to the reads. The table lists 400,000 to 450,000 distinct CDR3 sequences, approximately 70% of them singletons. The germline CDR1 and CDR2 sequences are SGHTA and FQGNSA. Trimming shortened V by 4 bases and J by 12 bases, and 25 bases separated the two germline ends. This CDR3 has 17 residues. Overall study findings and caveats: Controls did not differ significantly from patients in CD8+ Simpson's diversity. The study identified twenty-nine CD8+ CDR3 sequences shared by patients and controls.

Turning to this clonotype: The antigen remains unidentified.

The V and J genes are TRBV7-2 and TRBJ2-6, with unresolved D. The TCR was taken from a human donor in good health, serving as a control. Sequencing was performed on sorted CD4+, CD8+, or CD8+CD57+ T cells (not recorded which) from PBMCs. The CDR3 coding sequence is TGTGCCAGCAGCTCGCAAGGGATAGGGCCTGGGCACATCGTCCTGACTTTC. Its protein is CASSSQGIGPGHIVLTF.